The rows below give T cell receptor beta chains drawn from one sample of a study of STAT5B mutations in CD4+ large granular lymphocyte leukemia. Produced via immunoSEQ multiplex PCR; TCRdb's table is partial and in-frame only. This table holds roughly 34,000 clones, roughly 80% found once. The source material was CD4+ T cells from blood buffy coats. These receptors all come from a human donor in good health. The CDR3 runs from the conserved cysteine through the conserved F or W. D genes are given only for firm matches. Part of the rows lack a size; the others show once, few, many or a class for expanded clones.

v_gene	d_gene	abundance	j_gene	CDR3aa	CDR3nt
TRBV6-5	TRBD1	NA	TRBJ2-1	CASSFRDRGGGEQFF	TGTGCCAGCAGTTTCCGGGACAGGGGTGGTGGGGAGCAGTTCTTC
TRBV11-3	TRBD2	NA	TRBJ2-2	CASSLGLAGGELFF	TGTGCCAGCAGCTTAGGACTAGCGGGCGGGGAGCTGTTTTTT
TRBV28	TRBD2	NA	TRBJ2-1	CASSSIRLADSSYNEQFF	TGTGCCAGCAGTTCGATCCGACTAGCGGACAGCTCCTACAATGAGCAGTTCTTC
TRBV5-1	NA	NA	TRBJ1-3	CASSPLGGNTIYF	TGCGCCAGCAGCCCCCTCGGAGGAAACACCATATATTTT
TRBV18	TRBD2	NA	TRBJ2-1	CASSPPYGGSPLANEQFF	TGTGCCAGCTCACCACCGTACGGCGGGAGTCCTTTGGCCAATGAGCAGTTCTTC
TRBV10-3	NA	NA	TRBJ2-1	CAIREAAGGKSDEQFF	TGTGCCATCAGGGAAGCGGCTGGCGGGAAGAGCGATGAGCAGTTCTTC
TRBV9	TRBD1	NA	TRBJ2-5	CASSVVGGKTQYF	TGTGCCAGCAGCGTAGTAGGGGGCAAGACCCAGTACTTC
TRBV7-3	NA	once	TRBJ2-7	CASSPMPRQYEQYF	TGTGCCAGCAGCCCCATGCCCCGACAGTACGAGCAGTACTTC
TRBV2	TRBD1	NA	TRBJ1-5	CASRGQGNQPQHF	TGTGCCAGCAGGGGACAGGGCAATCAGCCCCAGCATTTT
TRBV4-3	NA	NA	TRBJ1-5	CASSQDRAGDQPQHF	TGCGCCAGCAGCCAAGATAGGGCAGGAGATCAGCCCCAGCATTTT
TRBV5-1	TRBD2	NA	TRBJ2-3	CASSATSGVTDTQYF	TGCGCCAGCAGCGCGACTAGCGGGGTCACAGATACGCAGTATTTT
TRBV6-6	NA	NA	TRBJ1-6	CASSYRGPGSPLHF	TGTGCCAGCAGTTACCGAGGGCCAGGTTCACCCCTCCACTTT
TRBV5-5	TRBD2	few	TRBJ2-7	CASNYEPTGLAGEQYF	TGTGCCAGCAACTACGAACCGACGGGACTAGCGGGGGAGCAGTACTTC
TRBV18	NA	few	TRBJ1-1	CASSPQEGSAEAFF	TGTGCCAGCTCACCCCAGGAGGGGTCGGCTGAAGCTTTCTTT
TRBV7-3	TRBD1	NA	TRBJ2-5	CASSEQGAGETQYF	TGTGCCAGCAGCGAACAGGGGGCAGGGGAGACCCAGTACTTC
TRBV19	NA	NA	TRBJ2-1	CASSTSPSGTIYNEQFF	TGTGCCAGTAGCACGAGCCCGTCCGGGACCATCTACAATGAGCAGTTCTTC
TRBV5-1	NA	once	TRBJ2-3	CASSLQGSFEDTQYF	TGCGCCAGCAGCCTTCAGGGAAGCTTTGAAGATACGCAGTATTTT
TRBV6-5	NA	once	TRBJ2-7	CASSYAGVSYEQYF	TGTGCCAGCAGTTACGCTGGGGTCTCCTACGAGCAGTACTTC
TRBV7-6	TRBD2	NA	TRBJ2-1	CASSSRGSGLEEQFF	TGTGCCAGCAGCTCTCGGGGTAGCGGGCTCGAGGAGCAGTTCTTC
TRBV7-8	TRBD2	NA	TRBJ2-1	CASSWGSSGSGDEQFF	TGTGCCAGCAGCTGGGGGAGTAGCGGGAGCGGGGATGAGCAGTTCTTC
TRBV6-6	TRBD1	once	TRBJ1-1	CASSYPGQMNTEAFF	TGTGCCAGCAGTTACCCGGGACAGATGAACACTGAAGCTTTCTTT
TRBV7-9	NA	once	TRBJ1-1	CASSFDTRGTEAFF	TGTGCCAGCAGCTTCGACACCCGGGGGACTGAAGCTTTCTTT
TRBV6-1	NA	NA	TRBJ1-1	CASRFTGSTEAFF	TGTGCCAGCAGGTTTACAGGGAGTACTGAAGCTTTCTTT
TRBV7-3	NA	NA	TRBJ1-1	CASSRQAGSTEAFF	TGTGCCAGCAGCCGCCAGGCGGGGAGCACTGAAGCTTTCTTT
TRBV5-6	TRBD2	NA	TRBJ2-7	CASSSGLEWYEQYF	TGTGCCAGCAGCTCGGGACTAGAATGGTACGAGCAGTACTTC
TRBV10-2	NA	NA	TRBJ2-7	CASTGTHGEQYF	TGCGCCAGCACCGGGACCCACGGGGAGCAGTACTTC
TRBV11-2	NA	few	TRBJ1-1	CASSLRLPTNTEAFF	TGTGCCAGCAGTCTTAGGTTACCAACGAACACTGAAGCTTTCTTT
TRBV5-4	TRBD2	once	TRBJ2-3	CASSPRLAASTDTQYF	TGTGCCAGCAGCCCCAGACTAGCGGCAAGCACAGATACGCAGTATTTT
TRBV10-3	NA	few	TRBJ2-5	CAISESTDQETQYF	TGTGCCATCAGTGAGTCTACAGACCAAGAGACCCAGTACTTC
TRBV9	NA	NA	TRBJ2-7	CASSVGRASPEQYF	TGTGCCAGCAGCGTCGGCAGGGCCTCGCCCGAGCAGTACTTC
TRBV21-1	NA	NA	TRBJ2-1	CASSKQASGNYNEQFF	TGTGCCAGCAGCAAACAGGCTAGCGGAAATTACAATGAGCAGTTCTTC
TRBV6-5	NA	NA	TRBJ1-6	CASRVWGRADSPLHF	TGTGCCAGCAGGGTCTGGGGCAGGGCCGATTCACCCCTCCACTTT
TRBV28	NA	NA	TRBJ2-1	CASNSGGTGNEQFF	TGTGCCAGCAACTCAGGAGGTACGGGCAATGAGCAGTTCTTC
TRBV10-2	NA	NA	TRBJ1-3	CASSDQAASPSGNTIYF	TGCGCCAGCAGTGATCAGGCCGCCAGCCCCTCTGGAAACACCATATATTTT
TRBV4-3	TRBD2	NA	TRBJ2-5	CASSQGLAGEETQYF	TGCGCCAGCAGCCAAGGACTAGCGGGAGAGGAGACCCAGTACTTC
TRBV6-6	TRBD1	NA	TRBJ2-2	CASSYSGTGDTGELFF	TGTGCCAGCAGTTATTCCGGGACAGGGGACACCGGGGAGCTGTTTTTT
TRBV13	NA	NA	TRBJ1-4	CASSSYTGPGKATNEKLFF	TGTGCCAGCAGCTCGTATACGGGACCGGGAAAGGCAACTAATGAAAAACTGTTTTTT
TRBV5-1	TRBD1	NA	TRBJ2-7	CASSAGQGVREQYF	TGCGCCAGCAGCGCAGGACAGGGGGTTCGGGAGCAGTACTTC
TRBV28	TRBD1	NA	TRBJ1-3	CASSPQDRGLAGNTIYF	TGTGCCAGCAGTCCACAGGACAGGGGGTTGGCTGGAAACACCATATATTTT
TRBV4-3	NA	NA	TRBJ1-2	CASSRLTQGVEGYTF	TGCGCCAGCAGCCGCCTCACTCAGGGAGTTGAGGGCTACACCTTC
TRBV5-5	NA	NA	TRBJ1-5	CASSRGSNQPQHF	TGTGCCAGCAGCCGGGGTAGCAATCAGCCCCAGCATTTT
TRBV5-1	TRBD2	NA	TRBJ2-7	CASSLLASGSYEQYF	TGCGCCAGCAGCTTGTTGGCTAGCGGGAGTTACGAGCAGTACTTC
TRBV21-1	NA	NA	TRBJ1-5	CASSRNGGTGFIYNQPQHF	TGTGCCAGCAGCAGAAATGGGGGTACAGGGTTTATTTATAATCAGCCCCAGCATTTT
TRBV18	NA	NA	TRBJ2-1	CASSPLKSSYNEQFF	TGTGCCAGCTCACCCCTCAAGAGCTCCTACAATGAGCAGTTCTTC
TRBV5-1	NA	few	TRBJ1-5	CASSLTRDQPQHF	TGCGCCAGCAGCCTAACCCGAGATCAGCCCCAGCATTTT
TRBV12-2	NA	NA	TRBJ2-1	CASRLGSRRCSYNEQFF	TGTGCAAGTCGCTTAGGATCAAGGAGGTGCTCCTACAATGAGCAGTTCTTC
TRBV7-9	NA	medium-sized	TRBJ2-7	CASSLKGQRRDF	TGTGCCAGCAGCCTGAAAGGACAGAGACGGGACTTC
TRBV28	NA	NA	TRBJ2-3	CASSLWGSPDTQYF	TGTGCCAGCAGTTTATGGGGCAGCCCCGATACGCAGTATTTT
TRBV28	TRBD1	NA	TRBJ2-7	CASSKTGVSYEQYF	TGTGCCAGCAGTAAGACAGGGGTCTCCTACGAGCAGTACTTC
TRBV6-6	NA	once	TRBJ2-7	CASSYGTASSYEQYF	TGTGCCAGCAGTTACGGGACGGCGAGCTCCTACGAGCAGTACTTC
TRBV7-2	NA	NA	TRBJ2-7	CASSLAGDRWTIPYEQYF	TGTGCCAGCAGCCTCGCGGGGGACAGGTGGACCATTCCCTACGAGCAGTACTTC
TRBV4-3	TRBD2	NA	TRBJ2-1	CASSRSGSGGPYNEQFF	TGCGCCAGCAGCCGCAGCGGGTCGGGAGGACCCTACAATGAGCAGTTCTTC
TRBV9	TRBD2	NA	TRBJ2-2	CASSVEAGGPNTGELFF	TGTGCCAGCAGCGTAGAAGCGGGAGGGCCGAACACCGGGGAGCTGTTTTTT
TRBV5-1	TRBD2	NA	TRBJ2-7	CASRPGLAEGYEQYF	TGCGCCAGCAGACCCGGACTAGCGGAGGGGTACGAGCAGTACTTC
TRBV6-6	NA	NA	TRBJ1-5	CASSYEGWQPQHF	TGTGCCAGCAGTTACGAGGGCTGGCAGCCCCAGCATTTT
TRBV28	NA	NA	TRBJ2-1	CASRNPRSGFEQFF	TGTGCCAGCAGAAACCCACGGTCGGGGTTTGAGCAGTTCTTC
TRBV9	NA	NA	TRBJ1-5	CASSVAGVPNQPQHF	TGTGCCAGCAGCGTAGCTGGGGTACCGAATCAGCCCCAGCATTTT